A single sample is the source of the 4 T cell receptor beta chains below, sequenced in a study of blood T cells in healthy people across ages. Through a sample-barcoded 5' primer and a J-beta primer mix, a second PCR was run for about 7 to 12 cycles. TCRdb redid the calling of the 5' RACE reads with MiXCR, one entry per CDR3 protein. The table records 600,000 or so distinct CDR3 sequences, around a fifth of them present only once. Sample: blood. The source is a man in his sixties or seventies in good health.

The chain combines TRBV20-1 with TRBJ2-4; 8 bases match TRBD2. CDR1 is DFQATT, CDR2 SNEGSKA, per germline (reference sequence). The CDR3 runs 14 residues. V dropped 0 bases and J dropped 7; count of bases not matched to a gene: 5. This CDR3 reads CSARDQSGSNIQYF. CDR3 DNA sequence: TGCAGTGCTAGAGATCAGAGCGGGAGTAACATTCAGTACTTC.

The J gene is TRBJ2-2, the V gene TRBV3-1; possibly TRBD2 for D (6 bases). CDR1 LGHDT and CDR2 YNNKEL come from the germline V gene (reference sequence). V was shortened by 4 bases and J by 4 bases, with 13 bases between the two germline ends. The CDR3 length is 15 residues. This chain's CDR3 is CASSRTRTTTGELFF. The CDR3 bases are TGTGCCAGCAGCCGGACCCGGACTACCACCGGGGAGCTGTTTTTT.

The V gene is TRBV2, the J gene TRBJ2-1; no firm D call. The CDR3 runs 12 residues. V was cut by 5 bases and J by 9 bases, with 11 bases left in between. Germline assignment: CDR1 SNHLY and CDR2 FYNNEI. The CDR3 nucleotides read TGTGCCAGCAGTTCCTCGGCTCCTGAGCAGTTCTTC. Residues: CASSSSAPEQFF.

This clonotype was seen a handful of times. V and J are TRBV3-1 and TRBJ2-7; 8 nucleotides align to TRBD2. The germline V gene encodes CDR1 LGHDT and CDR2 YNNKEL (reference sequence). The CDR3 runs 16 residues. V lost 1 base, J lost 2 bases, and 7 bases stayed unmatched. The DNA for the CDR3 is TGTGCCAGCAGCCAAGTTCCGGGACTAGAGCCCTACGAGCAGTACTTC. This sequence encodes CASSQVPGLEPYEQYF.